The text below deals with one T cell receptor beta chain. The sample belongs to a study of control samples from healthy donors and cancer patients. The protocol was immunoSEQ multiplex PCR, while the TCRdb copy is restricted to in-frame clones and leaves out a portion. The sample features about 200,000 clones, with around 2% in its top ten. Germline loops: CDR1 LGHDT, CDR2 YNNKEL (reference sequence). Germline trimming cut 4 bases from V and 5 bases from J; bases unmatched to any gene: 3. CDR3 length equals 14 residues. The sequenced sample consisted of blood. The chain joins TRBV3-1 (or the pseudogene TRBV3-2) to TRBJ2-5; 11 bases are shared with TRBD2. This TCR was sampled from a woman in her 30s in good health. CDR3 nucleotides: TGTGCCAGCAGCCCTACTAGCGGGGGTGAGACCCAGTACTTC. This sequence encodes CASSPTSGGETQYF.